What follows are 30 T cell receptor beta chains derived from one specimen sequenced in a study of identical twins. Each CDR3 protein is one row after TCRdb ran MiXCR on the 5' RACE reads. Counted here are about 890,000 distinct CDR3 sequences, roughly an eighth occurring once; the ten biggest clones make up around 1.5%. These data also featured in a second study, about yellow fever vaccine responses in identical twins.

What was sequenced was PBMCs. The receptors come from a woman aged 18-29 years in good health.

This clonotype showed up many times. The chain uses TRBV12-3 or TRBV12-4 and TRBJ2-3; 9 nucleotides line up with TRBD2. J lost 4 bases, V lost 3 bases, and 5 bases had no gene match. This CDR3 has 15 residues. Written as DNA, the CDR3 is TGTGCCAGCAGTTTCGATGCTAGCGGGGCAGATACGCAGTATTTT. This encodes CASSFDASGADTQYF.

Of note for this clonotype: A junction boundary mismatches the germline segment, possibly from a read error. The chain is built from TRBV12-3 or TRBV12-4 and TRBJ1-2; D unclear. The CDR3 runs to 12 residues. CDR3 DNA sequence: TGTGCCAGCAGTCTAGCTACGCGTGGCTACACCTTC. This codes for CASSLATRGYTF.

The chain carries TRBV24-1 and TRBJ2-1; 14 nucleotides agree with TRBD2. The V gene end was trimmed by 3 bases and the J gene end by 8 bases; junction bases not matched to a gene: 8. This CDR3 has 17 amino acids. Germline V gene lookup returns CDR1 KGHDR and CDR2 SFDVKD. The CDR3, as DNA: TGTGCCACCAGTGATCTGCCGGGGACTAGCGGGGGCGATGAGCAGTTCTTC. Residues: CATSDLPGTSGGDEQFF.

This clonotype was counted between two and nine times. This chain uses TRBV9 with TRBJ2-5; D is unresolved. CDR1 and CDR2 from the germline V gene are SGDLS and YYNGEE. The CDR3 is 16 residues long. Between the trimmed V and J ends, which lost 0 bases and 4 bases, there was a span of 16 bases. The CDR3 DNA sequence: TGTGCCAGCAGCGTAGGTCCCCAGGCGGAACTAGAGACCCAGTACTTC. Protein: CASSVGPQAELETQYF.

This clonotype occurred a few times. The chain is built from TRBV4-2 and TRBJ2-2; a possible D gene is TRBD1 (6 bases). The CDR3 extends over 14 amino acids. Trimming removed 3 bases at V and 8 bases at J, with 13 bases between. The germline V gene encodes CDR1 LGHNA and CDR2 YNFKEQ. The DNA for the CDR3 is TGTGCCAGCAGCCAGGAAACAAGGGGGGGGGAGCTGTTTTTT. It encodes CASSQETRGGELFF.

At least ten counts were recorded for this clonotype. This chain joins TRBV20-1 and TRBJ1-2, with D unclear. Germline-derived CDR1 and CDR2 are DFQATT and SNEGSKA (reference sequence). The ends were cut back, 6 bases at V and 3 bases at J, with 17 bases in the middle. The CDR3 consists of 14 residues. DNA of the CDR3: TGCAGTGCCGCGCGAGTGTGGGGAGACTATGGCTACACCTTC. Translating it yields CSAARVWGDYGYTF.

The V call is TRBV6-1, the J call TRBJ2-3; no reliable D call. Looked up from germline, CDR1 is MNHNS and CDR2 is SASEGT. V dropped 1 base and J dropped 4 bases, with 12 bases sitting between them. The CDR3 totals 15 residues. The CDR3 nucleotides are TGTGCCAGCAGTGAAGGTGTTGGGTCTGCAGATACGCAGTATTTT. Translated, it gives CASSEGVGSADTQYF.

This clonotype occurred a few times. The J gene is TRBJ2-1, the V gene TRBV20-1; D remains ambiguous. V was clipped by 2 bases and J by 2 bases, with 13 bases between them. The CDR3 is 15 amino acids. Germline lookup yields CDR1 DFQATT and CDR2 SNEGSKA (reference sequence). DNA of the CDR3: TGCAGTGCTAGACGAAAACCCGGGCCCTACAATGAGCAGTTCTTC. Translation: CSARRKPGPYNEQFF.

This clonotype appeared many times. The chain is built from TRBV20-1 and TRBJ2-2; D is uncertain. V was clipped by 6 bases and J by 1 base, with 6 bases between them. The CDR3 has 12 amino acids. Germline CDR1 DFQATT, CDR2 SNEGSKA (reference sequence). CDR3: CSAGQNTGELFF. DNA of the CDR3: TGCAGTGCAGGGCAGAACACCGGGGAGCTGTTTTTT.

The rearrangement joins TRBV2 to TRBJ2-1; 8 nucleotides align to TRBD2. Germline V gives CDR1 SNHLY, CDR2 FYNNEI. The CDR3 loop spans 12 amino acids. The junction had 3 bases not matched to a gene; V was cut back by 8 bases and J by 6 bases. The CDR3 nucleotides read TGTGCCAGCCGGGAGGGTACCAATGAGCAGTTCTTC. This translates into CASREGTNEQFF.

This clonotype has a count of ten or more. As DNA, the CDR3 is TGCGCCAGCAGCCAAGTGGTGTCTAGTGTTGAGACCCAGTACTTC. Its translation: CASSQVVSSVETQYF. The V call is TRBV4-1, the J call TRBJ2-5; no definite D call. The CDR3 contains 15 residues. V was shortened by 1 base and J by 5 bases, with 14 bases between the two germline ends. The germline V gene encodes CDR1 MGHRA and CDR2 YSYEKL.

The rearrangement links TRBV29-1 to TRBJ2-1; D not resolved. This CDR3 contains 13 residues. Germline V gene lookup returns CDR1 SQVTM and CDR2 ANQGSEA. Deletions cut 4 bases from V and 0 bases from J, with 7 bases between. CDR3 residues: CSVGLSSYNEQFF. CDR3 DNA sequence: TGCAGCGTTGGGCTGAGCTCCTACAATGAGCAGTTCTTC.

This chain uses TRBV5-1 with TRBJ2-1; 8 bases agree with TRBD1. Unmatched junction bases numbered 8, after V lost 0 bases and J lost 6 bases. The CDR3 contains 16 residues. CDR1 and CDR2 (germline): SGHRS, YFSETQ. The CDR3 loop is CASSLARTGIGNEQFF. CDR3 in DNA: TGCGCCAGCAGCTTGGCGAGGACAGGGATAGGCAATGAGCAGTTCTTC.

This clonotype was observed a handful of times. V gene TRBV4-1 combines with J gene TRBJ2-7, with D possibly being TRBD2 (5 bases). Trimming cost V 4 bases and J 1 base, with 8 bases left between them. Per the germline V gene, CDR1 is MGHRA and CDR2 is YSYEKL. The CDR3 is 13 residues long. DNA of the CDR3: TGCGCCAGCAGCCCCAGGAGGTCCTACGAGCAGTACTTC. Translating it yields CASSPRRSYEQYF.

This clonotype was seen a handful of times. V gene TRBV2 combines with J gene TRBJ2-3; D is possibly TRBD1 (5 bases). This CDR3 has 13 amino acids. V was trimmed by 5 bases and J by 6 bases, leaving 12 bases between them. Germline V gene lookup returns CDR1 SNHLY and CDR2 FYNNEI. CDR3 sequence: CASSSQGSDTQYF. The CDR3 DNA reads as TGTGCCAGCAGTTCCCAGGGTTCGGATACGCAGTATTTT.

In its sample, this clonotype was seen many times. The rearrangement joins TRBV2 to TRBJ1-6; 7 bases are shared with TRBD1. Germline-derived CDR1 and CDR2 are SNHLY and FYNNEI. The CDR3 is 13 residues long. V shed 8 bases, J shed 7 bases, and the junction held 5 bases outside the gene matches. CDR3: CASSGQPNSPLHF. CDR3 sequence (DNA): TGTGCCAGCTCGGGACAGCCCAATTCACCCCTCCACTTT.

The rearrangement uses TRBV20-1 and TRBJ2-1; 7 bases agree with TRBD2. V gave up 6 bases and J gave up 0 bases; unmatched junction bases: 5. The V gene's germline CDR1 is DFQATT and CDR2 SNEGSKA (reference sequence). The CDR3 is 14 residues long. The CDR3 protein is CSALAVSSYNEQFF. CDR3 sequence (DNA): TGCAGTGCCCTAGCGGTGAGCTCCTACAATGAGCAGTTCTTC.

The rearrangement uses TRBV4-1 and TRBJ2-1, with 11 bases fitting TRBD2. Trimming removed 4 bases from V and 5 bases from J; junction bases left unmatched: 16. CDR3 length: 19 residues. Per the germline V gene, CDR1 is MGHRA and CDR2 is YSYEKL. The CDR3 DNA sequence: TGCGCCAGCAGCCTTAAAGAGTTGCTAGCGGGGGGCCTGGACAATGAGCAGTTCTTC. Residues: CASSLKELLAGGLDNEQFF.

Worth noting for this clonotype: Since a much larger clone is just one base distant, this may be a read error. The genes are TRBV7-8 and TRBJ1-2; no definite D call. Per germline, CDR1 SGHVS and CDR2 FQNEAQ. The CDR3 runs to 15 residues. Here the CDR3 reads CTSSPLLQANYGYTF. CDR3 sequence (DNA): TGTACCAGCAGCCCACTTCTTCAGGCTAACTATGGCTACACCTTC.

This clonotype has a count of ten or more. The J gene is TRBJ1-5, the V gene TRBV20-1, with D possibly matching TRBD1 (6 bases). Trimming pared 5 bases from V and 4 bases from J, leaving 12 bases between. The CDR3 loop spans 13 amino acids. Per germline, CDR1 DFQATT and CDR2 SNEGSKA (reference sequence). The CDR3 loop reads CSAGGRINQPQHF. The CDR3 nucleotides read TGCAGTGCTGGGGGGCGGATAAATCAGCCCCAGCATTTT.

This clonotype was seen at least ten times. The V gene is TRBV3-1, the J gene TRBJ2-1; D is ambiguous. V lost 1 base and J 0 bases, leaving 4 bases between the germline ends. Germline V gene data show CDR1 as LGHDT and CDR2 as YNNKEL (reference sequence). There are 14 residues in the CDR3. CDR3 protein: CASSQGSSYNEQFF. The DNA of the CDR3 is TGTGCCAGCAGCCAAGGGAGCTCCTACAATGAGCAGTTCTTC.

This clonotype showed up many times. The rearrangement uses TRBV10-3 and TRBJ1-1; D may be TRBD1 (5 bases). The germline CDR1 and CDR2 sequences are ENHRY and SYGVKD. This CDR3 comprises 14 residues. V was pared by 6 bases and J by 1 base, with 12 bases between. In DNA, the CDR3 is TGTGCCATCAGCCCCTTCGGGGGGAACACTGAAGCTTTCTTT. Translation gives CAISPFGGNTEAFF.

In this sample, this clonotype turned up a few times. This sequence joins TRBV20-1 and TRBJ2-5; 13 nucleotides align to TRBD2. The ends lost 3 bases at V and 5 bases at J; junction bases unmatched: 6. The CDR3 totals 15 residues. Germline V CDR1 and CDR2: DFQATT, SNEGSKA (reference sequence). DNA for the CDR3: TGCAGTGCTAGCGCCGGGACTAGCGGGACTGAGACCCAGTACTTC. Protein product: CSASAGTSGTETQYF.

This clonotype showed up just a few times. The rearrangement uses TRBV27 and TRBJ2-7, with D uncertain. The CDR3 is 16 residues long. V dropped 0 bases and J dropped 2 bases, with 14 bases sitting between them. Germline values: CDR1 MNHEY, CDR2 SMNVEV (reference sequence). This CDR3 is CASSLSYAAPTYEQYF. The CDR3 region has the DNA TGTGCCAGCAGTTTATCGTACGCAGCCCCCACCTACGAGCAGTACTTC.

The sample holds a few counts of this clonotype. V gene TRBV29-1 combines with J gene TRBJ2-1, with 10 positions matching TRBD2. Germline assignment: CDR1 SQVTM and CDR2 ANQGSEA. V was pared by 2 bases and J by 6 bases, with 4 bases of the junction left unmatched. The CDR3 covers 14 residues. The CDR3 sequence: CSVEQRGGPNEQFF. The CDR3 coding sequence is TGCAGCGTTGAACAGCGGGGGGGCCCCAATGAGCAGTTCTTC.

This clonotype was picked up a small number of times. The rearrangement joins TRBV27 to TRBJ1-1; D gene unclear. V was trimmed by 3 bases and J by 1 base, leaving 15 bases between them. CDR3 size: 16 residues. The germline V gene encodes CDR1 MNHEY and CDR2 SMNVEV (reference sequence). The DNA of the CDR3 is TGTGCCAGCAGTTTGAAAGCGTGGTCCCCGAACACTGAAGCTTTCTTT. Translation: CASSLKAWSPNTEAFF.

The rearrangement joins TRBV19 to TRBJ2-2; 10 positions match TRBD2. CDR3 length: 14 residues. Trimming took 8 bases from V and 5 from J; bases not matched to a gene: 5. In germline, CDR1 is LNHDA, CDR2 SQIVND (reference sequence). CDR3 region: CASGLAALTGELFF. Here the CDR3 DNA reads TGTGCCAGTGGACTAGCGGCTTTAACCGGGGAGCTGTTTTTT.

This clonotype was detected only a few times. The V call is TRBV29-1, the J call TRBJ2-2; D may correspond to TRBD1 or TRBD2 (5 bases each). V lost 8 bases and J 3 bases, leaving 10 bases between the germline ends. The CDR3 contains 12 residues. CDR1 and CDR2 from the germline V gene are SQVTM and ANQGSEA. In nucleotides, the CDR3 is TGCAGCAGTGTGGGGGACACCGGGGAGCTGTTTTTT. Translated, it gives CSSVGDTGELFF.

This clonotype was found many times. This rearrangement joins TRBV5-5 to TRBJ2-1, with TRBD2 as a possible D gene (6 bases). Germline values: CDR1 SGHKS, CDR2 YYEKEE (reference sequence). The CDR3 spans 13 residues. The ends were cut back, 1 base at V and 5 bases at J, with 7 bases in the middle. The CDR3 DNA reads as TGTGCCAGCAGCTTGTGGGGGGACAATGAGCAGTTCTTC. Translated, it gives CASSLWGDNEQFF.

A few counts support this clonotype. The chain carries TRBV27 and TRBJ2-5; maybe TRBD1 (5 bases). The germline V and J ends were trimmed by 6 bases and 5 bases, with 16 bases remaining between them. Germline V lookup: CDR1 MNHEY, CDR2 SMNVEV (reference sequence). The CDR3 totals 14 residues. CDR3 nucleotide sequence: TGTGCCAGCAGCTCTCGTAGAAAGGGGGAGACCCAGTACTTC. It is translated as CASSSRRKGETQYF.